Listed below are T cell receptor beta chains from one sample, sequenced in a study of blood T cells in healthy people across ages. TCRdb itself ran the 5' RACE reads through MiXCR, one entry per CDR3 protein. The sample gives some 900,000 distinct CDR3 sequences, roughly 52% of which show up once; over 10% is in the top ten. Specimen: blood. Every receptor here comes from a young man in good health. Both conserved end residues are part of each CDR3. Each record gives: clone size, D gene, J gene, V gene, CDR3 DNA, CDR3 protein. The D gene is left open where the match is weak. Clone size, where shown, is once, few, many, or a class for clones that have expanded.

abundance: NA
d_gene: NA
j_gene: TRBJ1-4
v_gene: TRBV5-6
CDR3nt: TGTGCCGGCAGCTCCTCTGCTAATAATGAAAAACTGTTTTTT
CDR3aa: CAGSSSANNEKLFF

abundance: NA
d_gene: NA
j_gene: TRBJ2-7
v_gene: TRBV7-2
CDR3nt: TGTGCCAGCAGCTCTTCGTATGGACCCTACGAGCAGTACTTC
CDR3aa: CASSSSYGPYEQYF

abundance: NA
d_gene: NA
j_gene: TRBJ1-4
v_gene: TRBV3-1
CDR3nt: TGTGCCAGCAGCCAGAAGGGGGGGCTGGGTGAAAAACTGTTTTTT
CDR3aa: CASSQKGGLGEKLFF

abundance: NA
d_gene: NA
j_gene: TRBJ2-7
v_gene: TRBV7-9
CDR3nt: TGTGCCAGCAGCTTAGGGTCATCTTTAAACGGGTTAAGCTACGAGCAGTACTTC
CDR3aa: CASSLGSSLNGLSYEQYF

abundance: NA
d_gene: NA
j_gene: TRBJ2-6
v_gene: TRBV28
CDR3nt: TGTGCCAGCAGTCTAACCTCAGGGTTCTCTGGGGCCAACGTCCTGACTTTC
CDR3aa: CASSLTSGFSGANVLTF

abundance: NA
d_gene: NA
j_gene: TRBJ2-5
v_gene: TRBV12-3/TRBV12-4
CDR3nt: TGTGCCAGCAGTGGGGTCGGCCAAGAGACCCAGTACTTC
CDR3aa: CASSGVGQETQYF

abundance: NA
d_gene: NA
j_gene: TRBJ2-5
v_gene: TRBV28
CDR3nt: TGTGCCAGCAGCCGGACCCGAGTTCTGGAGACCCAGTACTTC
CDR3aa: CASSRTRVLETQYF

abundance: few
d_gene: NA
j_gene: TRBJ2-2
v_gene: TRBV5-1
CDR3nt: TGCGCCAGCAGCTTGAATCCGGGGACCGGGGAGCTGTTTTTT
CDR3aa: CASSLNPGTGELFF

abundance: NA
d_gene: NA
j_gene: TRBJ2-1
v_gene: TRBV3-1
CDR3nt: TGTGCCAGCAGCCAAGCGCAGGGGAGATACAATGAGCAGTTCTTC
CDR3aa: CASSQAQGRYNEQFF

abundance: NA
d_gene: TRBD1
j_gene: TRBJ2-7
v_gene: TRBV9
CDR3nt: TGTGCCAGCAGCGTTGGGACAGCGAAGACCGAGCAGTACTTC
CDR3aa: CASSVGTAKTEQYF

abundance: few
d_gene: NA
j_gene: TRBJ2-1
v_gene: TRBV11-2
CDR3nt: TGTGCCAGCAGCGAAAGAGACGGACTGGGGGAGCAGTTCTTC
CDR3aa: CASSERDGLGEQFF

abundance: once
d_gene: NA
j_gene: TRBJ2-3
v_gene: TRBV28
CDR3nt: TGTGCCAGCTTATTCGGACTCTCGGGAAAAGATACGCAGTATTTT
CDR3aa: CASLFGLSGKDTQYF

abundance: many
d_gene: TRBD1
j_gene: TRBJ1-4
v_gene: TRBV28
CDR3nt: TGTGCCAGCACCGGAAGGGACAGGGGAGACCTGAGGGAAAAACTGTTTTTT
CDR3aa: CASTGRDRGDLREKLFF

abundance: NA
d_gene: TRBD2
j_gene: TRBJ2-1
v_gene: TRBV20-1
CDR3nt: TGCAGTGCTAGACTGAAGACTAGCTCCAATGAGCAGTTCTTC
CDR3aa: CSARLKTSSNEQFF

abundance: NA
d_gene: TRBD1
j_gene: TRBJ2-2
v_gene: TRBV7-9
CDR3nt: TGTGCCAGCAGCTTGACAGGGGGCGTTGGCGGGGAGCTGTTTTTT
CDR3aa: CASSLTGGVGGELFF

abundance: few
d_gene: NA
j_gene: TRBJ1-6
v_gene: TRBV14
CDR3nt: TGTGCCAGCAGCCAGGTAGAGTACCTCCTCCACTTT
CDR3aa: CASSQVEYLLHF

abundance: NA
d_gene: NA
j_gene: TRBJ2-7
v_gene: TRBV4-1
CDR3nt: TGCGCCAGCAGCACTTCTGGGAACCCTACCACCTACGAGCAGTACTTC
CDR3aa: CASSTSGNPTTYEQYF

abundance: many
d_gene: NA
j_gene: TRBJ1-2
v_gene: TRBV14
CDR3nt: TGTGCCAGCAGCCAAGAATTCTATGGCTACACCTTC
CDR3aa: CASSQEFYGYTF

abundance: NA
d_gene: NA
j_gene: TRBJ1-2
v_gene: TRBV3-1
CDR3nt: TGTGCCAGCAGCCAGGCCGTTGTCTATGGCTACACCTTC
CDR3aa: CASSQAVVYGYTF

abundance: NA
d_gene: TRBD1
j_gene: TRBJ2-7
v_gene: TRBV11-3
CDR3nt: TGTGCCAGCAGCTTAGTAGGCTTAAGACAGGGGCGAAACGAGCAGTACTTC
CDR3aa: CASSLVGLRQGRNEQYF

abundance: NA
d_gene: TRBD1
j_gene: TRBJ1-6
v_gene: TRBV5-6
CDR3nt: TGTGCCAGCAGCTTTAGGAGTTCCGGGACAGGGGGTAATTCACCCCTCCACTTT
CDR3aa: CASSFRSSGTGGNSPLHF

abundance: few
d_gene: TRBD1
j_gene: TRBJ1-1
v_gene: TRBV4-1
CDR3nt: TGCGCCAGCAGCCAAAGCGTCGCATCACAGGGGTTGAGGACTGAAGCTTTCTTT
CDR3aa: CASSQSVASQGLRTEAFF

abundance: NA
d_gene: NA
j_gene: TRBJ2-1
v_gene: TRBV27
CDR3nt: TGTGCCAGCAGATACAGGGAAGAGCAGTTCTTC
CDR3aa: CASRYREEQFF

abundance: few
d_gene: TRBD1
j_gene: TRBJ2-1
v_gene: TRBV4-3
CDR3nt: TGCGCCAGCAGCCCGACAGGGGCTCGGGCACACAATGAGCAGTTCTTC
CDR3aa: CASSPTGARAHNEQFF

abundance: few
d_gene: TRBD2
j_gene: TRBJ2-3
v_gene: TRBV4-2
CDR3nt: TGTGCCAGCAGCCAAGAGCTCCAGCGGGGGGGCCCCCACACGGATACGCAGTATTTT
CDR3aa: CASSQELQRGGPHTDTQYF

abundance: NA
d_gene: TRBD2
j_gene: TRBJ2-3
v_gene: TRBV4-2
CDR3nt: TGTGCCAGCAGCCAAGATCGCGGGGGGGCGGATACGCAGTATTTT
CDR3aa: CASSQDRGGADTQYF

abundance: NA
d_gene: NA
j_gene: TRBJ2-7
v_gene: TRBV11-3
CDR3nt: TGTGCCAGCATGGTGGACAGGGCCTTACGGGGGGATGAGCAGTACTTC
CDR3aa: CASMVDRALRGDEQYF

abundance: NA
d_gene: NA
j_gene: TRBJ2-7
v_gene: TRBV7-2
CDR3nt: TGTGCCAGCAGCCCCCTACAGTCCTACGAGCAGTACTTC
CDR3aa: CASSPLQSYEQYF

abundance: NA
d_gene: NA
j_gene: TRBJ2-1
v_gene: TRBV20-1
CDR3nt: TGCAGTGCTACCGCCTACAATGTGCAGTTCTTC
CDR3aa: CSATAYNVQFF

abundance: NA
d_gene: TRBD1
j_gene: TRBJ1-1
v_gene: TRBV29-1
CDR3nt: TGCAGCGTTGAATTAAAGGGACAGGGAGCTTTCTTT
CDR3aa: CSVELKGQGAFF

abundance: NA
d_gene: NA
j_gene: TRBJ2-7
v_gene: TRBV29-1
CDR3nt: TGCAGCGCTAGAGGGGGGAGCTCCACCTACGAGCAGTACTTC
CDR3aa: CSARGGSSTYEQYF

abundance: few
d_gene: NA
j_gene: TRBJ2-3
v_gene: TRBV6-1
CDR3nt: TGTGCCAGCAGTGAAGAAGGCTCCGCCACAGATACGCAGTATTTT
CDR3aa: CASSEEGSATDTQYF

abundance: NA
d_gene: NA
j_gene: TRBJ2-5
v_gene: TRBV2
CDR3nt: TGTGCCAGCAGTGAATATCTAGGAGGGACCCAAGAGACCCAGTACTTC
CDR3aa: CASSEYLGGTQETQYF

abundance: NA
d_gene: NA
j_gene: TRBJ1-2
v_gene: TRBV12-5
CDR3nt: TGTGCTAGATTAGAGCGGGGACCCCCAAAAGGTGCTGGCTACACCTTC
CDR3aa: CARLERGPPKGAGYTF

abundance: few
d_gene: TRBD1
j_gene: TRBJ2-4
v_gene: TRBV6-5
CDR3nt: TGTGCCAGCAGAGCAGGGGGCGCGGCCAAAAACATTCAGTACTTC
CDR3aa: CASRAGGAAKNIQYF

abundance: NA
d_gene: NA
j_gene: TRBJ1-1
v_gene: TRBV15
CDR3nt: TGTGCCACCAGCGGATACAACGGGGACACTGAAGCTTTCTTT
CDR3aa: CATSGYNGDTEAFF

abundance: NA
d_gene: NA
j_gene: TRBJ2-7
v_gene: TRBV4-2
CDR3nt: TGTGCCAGCAGCCAAGAACAAGGGGGATCCGACGAGCAGTACTTC
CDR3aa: CASSQEQGGSDEQYF

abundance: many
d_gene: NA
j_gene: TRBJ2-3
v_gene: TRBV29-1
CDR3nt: TGCAGCGTTGAACCCCAGTCCACAGATACGCAGTATTTT
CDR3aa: CSVEPQSTDTQYF

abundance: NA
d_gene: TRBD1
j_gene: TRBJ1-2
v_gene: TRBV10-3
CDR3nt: TGTGCCATCACCAGGGACAGGGAGGATGGCTACACCTTC
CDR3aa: CAITRDREDGYTF

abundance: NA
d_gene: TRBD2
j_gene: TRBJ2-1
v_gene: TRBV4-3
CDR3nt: TGCGCCAGCAGCCAAGATAGGGGCGGGGGGGTAAAGCAGTTCTTC
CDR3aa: CASSQDRGGGVKQFF

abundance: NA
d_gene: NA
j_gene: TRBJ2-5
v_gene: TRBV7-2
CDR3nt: TGTGCCAGCAGCTTCGGAGCACGGGGCATCGAGACCCAGTACTTC
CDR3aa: CASSFGARGIETQYF

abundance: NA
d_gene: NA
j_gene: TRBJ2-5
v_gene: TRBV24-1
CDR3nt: TGTGCCACCAGTGATGGCCCCCATCAAGAGACCCAGTACTTC
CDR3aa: CATSDGPHQETQYF

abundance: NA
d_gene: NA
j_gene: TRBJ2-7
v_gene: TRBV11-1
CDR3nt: TGTGCCAGCAGTACCGGGACCGTGCGGGACGAGCAGTACTTC
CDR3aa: CASSTGTVRDEQYF

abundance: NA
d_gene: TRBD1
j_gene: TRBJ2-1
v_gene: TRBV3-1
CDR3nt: TGTGCCAGCAGCCAAGATGTAGAGGACAGGAAATACAATGAGCAGTTCTTC
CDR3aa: CASSQDVEDRKYNEQFF

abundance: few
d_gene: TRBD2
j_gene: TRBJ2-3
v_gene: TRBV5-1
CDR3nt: TGCGCCAGCAGCTTCCAGCGGGGGGTCCGAGGAACAGATACGCAGTATTTT
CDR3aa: CASSFQRGVRGTDTQYF

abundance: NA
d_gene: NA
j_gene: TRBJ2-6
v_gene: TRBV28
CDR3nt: TGTACCAGCATCCTCTCTGGGGCCAACGTCCTGACTTTC
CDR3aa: CTSILSGANVLTF

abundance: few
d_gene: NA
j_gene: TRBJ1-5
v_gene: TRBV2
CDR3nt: TGTGCCAGCAGTGAAGTCAGTCCCAATCAGCCCCAGCATTTT
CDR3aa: CASSEVSPNQPQHF

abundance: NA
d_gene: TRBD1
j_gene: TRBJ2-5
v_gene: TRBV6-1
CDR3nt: TGTGCCAGCAGTGAAGCGGTGGGACAGCAGTACTTC
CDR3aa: CASSEAVGQQYF

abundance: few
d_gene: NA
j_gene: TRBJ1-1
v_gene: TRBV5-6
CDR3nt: TGTGCCAGCAGGCCACAGGGCTTCAGCACTGAAGCTTTCTTT
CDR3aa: CASRPQGFSTEAFF

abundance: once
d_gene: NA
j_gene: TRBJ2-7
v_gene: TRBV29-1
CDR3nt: TGCAGCGTTGGCGGGAACAGGGTCCCCTACGAGCAGTACTTC
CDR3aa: CSVGGNRVPYEQYF